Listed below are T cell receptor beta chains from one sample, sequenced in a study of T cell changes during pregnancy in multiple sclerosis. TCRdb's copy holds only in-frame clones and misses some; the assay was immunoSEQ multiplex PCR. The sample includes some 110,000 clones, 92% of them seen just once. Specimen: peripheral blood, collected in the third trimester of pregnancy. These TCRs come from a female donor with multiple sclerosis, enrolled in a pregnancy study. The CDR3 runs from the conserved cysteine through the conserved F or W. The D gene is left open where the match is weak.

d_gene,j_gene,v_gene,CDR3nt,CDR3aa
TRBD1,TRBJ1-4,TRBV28,TGTGCCAGCAGTATGGGACAGGGGATATGGGAAAAACTGTTTTTT,CASSMGQGIWEKLFF
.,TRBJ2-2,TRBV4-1,TGCGCCAGCAGCCAACCGGCGGGGAACACCGGGGAGCTGTTTTTT,CASSQPAGNTGELFF
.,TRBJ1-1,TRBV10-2,TGCGCCAGCAGGGAAGGAGTATTCCCGTCTGGCACTGAAGCTTTCTTT,CASREGVFPSGTEAFF
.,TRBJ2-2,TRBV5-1,TGCGCCAGCAGCTTGGTGGCCCTTAACACCGGGGAGCTGTTTTTT,CASSLVALNTGELFF
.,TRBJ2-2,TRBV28,TGTGCCAGCAGTTCTCTGAGGATAGGGGTTAACACCGGGGAGCTGTTTTTT,CASSSLRIGVNTGELFF
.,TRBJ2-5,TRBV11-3,TGTGCCAGCAGCCCTGACAGAGAGACCCAGTACTTC,CASSPDRETQYF
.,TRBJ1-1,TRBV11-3,TGTGCCAGCAGCTTAGGTGGACTCGGGTCGGACACTGAAGCTTTCTTT,CASSLGGLGSDTEAFF
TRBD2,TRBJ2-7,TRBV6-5,TGTGCCAGCAGTTACGCTAGCGGGAGCAACTACGAGCAGTACTTC,CASSYASGSNYEQYF
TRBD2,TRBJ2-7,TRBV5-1,TGCGCCAGCAGCTTGCGCGGGGGATCCTACGAGCAGTACTTC,CASSLRGGSYEQYF
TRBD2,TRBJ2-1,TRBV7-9,TGTGCCAGCAGCTCGGGACTAGCGGGAGATGAGCAGTTCTTC,CASSSGLAGDEQFF
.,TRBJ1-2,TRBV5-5,TGTGCCAGCAGCTTGAGCGACCGAGCTAACTATGGCTACACCTTC,CASSLSDRANYGYTF
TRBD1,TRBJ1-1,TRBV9,TGTGCCAGCAGCGGCCGGGACAGCGCTTTGAACACTGAAGCTTTCTTT,CASSGRDSALNTEAFF
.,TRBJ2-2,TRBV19,TGTGCCAGTAGCGCGCATTACAACACCGGGGAGCTGTTTTTT,CASSAHYNTGELFF
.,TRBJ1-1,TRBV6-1,TGTGCCAGTACCAGACGCACCCCGTTGGAGGGAGAAGCTTTCTTT,CASTRRTPLEGEAFF
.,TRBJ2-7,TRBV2,TGTGCCAGCAGTTCCCTCAACTCCTTCGGGCAGTACTTC,CASSSLNSFGQYF
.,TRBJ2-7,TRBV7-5,TGTGTCAGAAGCTTTCAGGGTGTCCCACAATCCTACGAGCAGTACTTC,CVRSFQGVPQSYEQYF
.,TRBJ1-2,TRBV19,TGTGCCAGTAGTCCTGGACTCTATGGCTACACCTTC,CASSPGLYGYTF
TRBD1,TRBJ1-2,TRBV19,TGTGCCTCCTCGGCCGACAGGGTTTATGGCTACACCTTC,CASSADRVYGYTF
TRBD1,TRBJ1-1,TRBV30,TGTGCCTGCCCCGGGACAGTAAGTGAAGCTTTCTTT,CACPGTVSEAFF
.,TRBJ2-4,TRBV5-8,TGTGCCAGCAGCAACTGGCAGTACTTC,CASSNWQYF
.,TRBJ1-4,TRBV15,TGTGCCACCAGCAGAGATCCAAGGGGGACGGGAAAACTGTTTTTT,CATSRDPRGTGKLFF
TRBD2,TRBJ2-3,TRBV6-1,TGTGCCAGCAGTGAAGCGGCGGGAGCGGGTTCAGATACGCAGTATTTT,CASSEAAGAGSDTQYF
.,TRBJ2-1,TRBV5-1,TGCGCCAGCACTGCAGGGTTCAATGAGCAGTTCTTC,CASTAGFNEQFF
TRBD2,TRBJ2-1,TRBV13,TGTGCCAGCAGCGGACTAGCCAGCGGCAATGAGCAGTTCTTC,CASSGLASGNEQFF
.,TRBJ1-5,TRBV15,TGTGCCACCAGCAGAGCCACAGGTCGGGGGAGTGGGCCCCAGCATTTT,CATSRATGRGSGPQHF
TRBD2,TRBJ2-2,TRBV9,TGTGCCAGCAGCGTAGGGGCTAGCGGAACCGGGGAGCTGTTTTTT,CASSVGASGTGELFF
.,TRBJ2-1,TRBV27,TGTGCCAGCAGTCATGGGAGGAGTAATGAGCAGTTCTTC,CASSHGRSNEQFF
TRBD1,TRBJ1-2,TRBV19,TGTGCCAGTACCTCCAGTGGGACAGGGGCGACTCTTAACTATGGCTACACCTTC,CASTSSGTGATLNYGYTF
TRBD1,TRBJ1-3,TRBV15,TGTGCCACCAGCACCACCGGGTGGGGGACAGTTGGGAACACCATATATTTT,CATSTTGWGTVGNTIYF
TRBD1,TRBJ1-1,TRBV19,TGTGCCAGTAGTGGGACAGCTTTTACTGAAGCTTTCTTT,CASSGTAFTEAFF
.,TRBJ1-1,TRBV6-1,TGTGCCAGCCGTCGGGGGACGAACACTGAAGCTTTCTTT,CASRRGTNTEAFF
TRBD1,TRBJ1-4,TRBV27,TGTGCCACACGGACAGGGGGCGGCCTACGGGAAAAACTGTTTTTT,CATRTGGGLREKLFF
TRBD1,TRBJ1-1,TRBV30,TGTGCCTTCCGGACAGGGGTTGAAGCTTTCTTT,CAFRTGVEAFF
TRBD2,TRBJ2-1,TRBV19,TGTGCCAGTAGGGCCCTTAGCGGGGGGTACAATGAGCAGTTCTTC,CASRALSGGYNEQFF
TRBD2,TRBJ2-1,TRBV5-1,TGCGCCAGCAGCAAGGATCTTAGCGGGATGTACAATGAGCAGTTCTTC,CASSKDLSGMYNEQFF
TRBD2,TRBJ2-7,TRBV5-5,TGTGCCAGCAGCTTGGGGCCTGCGGGAGGGCCCGAGCAGTACTTC,CASSLGPAGGPEQYF
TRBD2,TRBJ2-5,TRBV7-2,TGTGCCAGCAGCTTAGTAGCGGGGGGGGGAGGGAAGACCCAGTACTTC,CASSLVAGGGGKTQYF
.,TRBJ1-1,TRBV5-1,TGCGCCAGCAGCTTGCCGGGTTCTGGAGCTTTCTTT,CASSLPGSGAFF
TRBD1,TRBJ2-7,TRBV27,TGTGCCAGCAGTTTAGGACAGGGGACCTACGAGCAGTACTTC,CASSLGQGTYEQYF